Sequencing of this T cell receptor (beta chain) was carried out in a study of CXCR3-negative and CXCR3-positive naive CD8 T cells (dated by TCRdb to the late 2010s). Regarding the complete study: In total, about 150 million TRB reads were obtained, which works out to roughly 1.5 +/- 0.3 million reads per library. The TRBV-TRBJ cluster analysis covered naive subsets from several donors and memory cells from 3 donors. Diversity and physicochemical repertoire analyses were performed on approximately 10 donors pooled from two independent experiments.

The instrument given in TCRdb is NextSeq 550. The Human TCR Profiling Kit (MiLaboratory) was used to prepare UMI-labeled 5' RACE TRB cDNA libraries. The full amount of extracted RNA was used for cDNA synthesis, and the full amount of resulting cDNA was used for PCR amplification. Libraries were prepared in parallel with an identical number of PCR cycles. The published analysis was carried out like this. MIGEC and MiXCR extracted about 53,000 +/- 10,000 unique UMI-labeled TRB cDNA molecules per library, requiring at least two reads per UMI. An average of roughly 40,000 +/- 10,000 functional in-frame TRB CDR3 nucleotide clonotypes without stop codons was found per library. After each sample was downsampled to 5000 UMI-labeled TRB molecules, VDJtools was used to calculate diversity metrics such as normalized Shannon-Wiener and Chao1. VDJtools was used to calculate clonotype-size-weighted physicochemical properties of the central five CDR3 residues, namely interaction energy, strength, volume and Kidera factor 4. The reads were reprocessed in TCRdb, with one entry per CDR3 protein sequence and no accompanying DNA. The V and J calls and clone size come from TCRdb's table, not from the authors' own analysis. This sample's clone table shows 75,000 or so distinct CDR3 sequences. Of the sample, about 1.6% falls within the top ten clones.

Note on this clonotype: Which antigen it targets is not known.

What the authors observed across the whole study: Because CXCR3 expression was partially decreased after cryopreservation, freshly isolated PBMCs were used for most assays. Because surface CD5, which is linked to self-reactivity in mice, was comparable between the naive subsets, TCR interaction strength was also inferred from the physicochemical properties of TRB CDR3s. Both naive subsets had comparably high repertoire diversity, while memory CD8+ T cells had much lower repertoire diversity. Within the same donor, TRBV-TRBJ usage looked similar between naive CXCR3-negative and CXCR3-positive cells, but memory cells had distinct patterns. TRB CDR3s from CXCR3-positive naive cells showed higher hydrophobicity (lower Kidera factor 4), lower energy, and higher strength and volume indices than CXCR3-negative naive cells.

For every CD8+ T cell subset, approximately 300,000 cells were flow-sorted straight into RLT lysis buffer, and each subset was sorted in triplicate. To exclude memory contaminants, naive CD8+ T cells were stringently defined as CD45RO-CCR7+CD27+CD95-. Peripheral blood mononuclear cells were isolated from buffy coats by standard density gradient centrifugation. A FACSAria III was used to flow-sort naive CXCR3-negative and CXCR3-positive CD8+ T cells. An RNeasy Mini Kit was used to extract total RNA from the sorted cells. The source material was naive CXCR3- CD8+ T cells from blood. The cell subset or site label corresponds to: CD45RO-CCR7+CD27+CD95- naive CD8+ T cells lacking CXCR3 (TNR3-). The clonotype comes from a human donor in good health. Some clones in this sample may be carry-over from other donors' samples.

The CDR3 region reads CASSSYRGPTYVETF. The rearranged chain carries TRBV7-9 and TRBJ1-2; TCRdb proposes TRBD1, but this gene call is untestable without DNA. The CDR3 covers 15 residues, taking in both the cysteine and the phenylalanine. Only the protein sequence is given. According to the germline V gene (reference sequence), CDR1 reads SEHNR and CDR2 reads FQNEAQ.